The 2 T cell receptor beta chains below were found in one sample sequenced in a study of shared clonotypes between healthy human individuals. Terminally differentiated effector memory CD45RA+ cells were excluded from the naive CD8 cells, which were CD45RO-negative and positively selected for CCR7. This table comes from immunoSEQ multiplex PCR, and its TCRdb copy is limited to in-frame clones, with some not included. Found here are approximately 2,000,000 clones, about 94% of them singletons; the top ten hold under 2%. Source material: naive CD8+ T cells from PBMCs. All receptors derive from a young man in good health. Some clones in this sample may be carry-over from other donors' samples.

A few counts support this clone. The chain recombines TRBV27 with TRBJ1-1; D may be TRBD1 (5 bases). With 3 bases removed from V and 6 bases from J, the gap between germline ends came to 11 bases. Germline-derived CDR1 and CDR2 are MNHEY and SMNVEV (reference sequence). This CDR3 has 13 residues. CDR3 nucleotide sequence: TGTGCCAGCAGTTTGTCCAGGGAGGCTGAAGCTTTCTTT. Translating it yields CASSLSREAEAFF.

The rearrangement joins TRBV2 to TRBJ2-1; 9 bases align to TRBD2. In germline, CDR1 is SNHLY, CDR2 FYNNEI. This CDR3 region has 18 residues. Unmatched junction bases numbered 15, after V lost 3 bases and J lost 6 bases. Here the CDR3 reads CASSEMLLAGEESNEQFF. The DNA for the CDR3 is TGTGCCAGCAGTGAGATGCTACTAGCGGGCGAGGAAAGCAATGAGCAGTTCTTC.